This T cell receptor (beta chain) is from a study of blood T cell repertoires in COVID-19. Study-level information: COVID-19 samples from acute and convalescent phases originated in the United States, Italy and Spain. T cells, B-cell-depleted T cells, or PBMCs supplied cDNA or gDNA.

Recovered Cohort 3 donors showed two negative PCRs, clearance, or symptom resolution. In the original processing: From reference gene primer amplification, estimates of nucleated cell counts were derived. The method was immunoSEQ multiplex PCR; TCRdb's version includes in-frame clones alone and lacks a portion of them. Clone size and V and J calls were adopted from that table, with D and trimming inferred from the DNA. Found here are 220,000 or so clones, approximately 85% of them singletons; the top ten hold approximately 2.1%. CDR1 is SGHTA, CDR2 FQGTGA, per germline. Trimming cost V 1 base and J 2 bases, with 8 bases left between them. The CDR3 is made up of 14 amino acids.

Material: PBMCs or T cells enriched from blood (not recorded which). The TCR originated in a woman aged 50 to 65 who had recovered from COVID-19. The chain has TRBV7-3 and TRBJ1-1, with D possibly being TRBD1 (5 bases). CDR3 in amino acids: CASSLMGGNTEAFF. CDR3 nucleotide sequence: TGTGCCAGCAGCTTAATGGGGGGAAACACTGAAGCTTTCTTT.